These T cell receptor beta chains were read from a single sample in a study of beta chain features in type 1 diabetes. Using immunoSEQ multiplex PCR, the repertoire was profiled, and TCRdb retains in-frame clones only, with some absent. Here the sample spans approximately 170,000 clones, 7.8% being singletons. The material sequenced was central memory CD4+ T cells from blood. These receptor sequences come from a woman aged 35 to 49 with type 1 diabetes. The CDR3 runs from the conserved cysteine through the conserved F or W. The order of the fields is V gene, CDR3 protein.

TRBV28 CASSSSRSRSYNEQFF
TRBV28 CASIRGGRKDYGYTF
TRBV4-2 CASSVQGKDTEAFF
TRBV7-2 CASSLDGLAGDNEQFF
TRBV14 CASSQRKGTSGTYEQYF
TRBV7-3 CASSPGSGDYGYTF
TRBV7-2 CASSSSTSGSRPDTQYF
TRBV7-9 CASSFGGRGTEAFF
TRBV4-2 CASSRDSGSGNEQFF
TRBV19 CASSTWTSSYEQYF
TRBV9 CASSPAGALLNTEAFF
TRBV6-5 CASSYGAENTEAFF
TRBV28 CASSLYRRAVREQYF
TRBV5-1 CASSSGDGSSYEQYF
TRBV7-3 CASSQQVGQGFDEQFF
TRBV28 CASSSQAYSGNTIYF
TRBV25-1 CASSGTPGVHSSYNEQFF
TRBV29-1 CSVGRGAQAYEQYF
TRBV29-1 CSATTGVSFGGYTF
TRBV5-1 CASSLDGRANTGELFF
TRBV7-8 CASSLVGQGNGYTF
TRBV28 CASSSGQANEKLFF
TRBV7-2 CASSSRGLQTEAFF
TRBV4-3 CASSQSATGYTDTQYF
TRBV5-1 CASSVGQAQETQYF
TRBV27 CASRRGQGDWDEQFF
TRBV4-2 CASSQDPETGDEAFF
TRBV7-9 CASSLQGLNTEAFF
TRBV7-2 CASSNSRTAYSYNEQFF
TRBV7-8 CASSLGQWETQYF
TRBV28 CASSLRTGDTEAFF
TRBV7-3 CASSLDGTGSTGEQFF
TRBV6-6 CASRGQNEKLFF
TRBV7-3 CASSPDMNTEAFF
TRBV19 CASSIIGREQYF
TRBV29-1 CSVEDQWDREAFF
TRBV28 CASSLDPPTAYEQYF
TRBV6-4 CASSEGGALGGYTF
TRBV6-5 CASSPVSSTDTQYF
TRBV29-1 CSVEEEILVKAFF
TRBV7-8 CASSPYRANTEAFF
TRBV5-1 CASSLEAGKYGYTF
TRBV11-2 CASSRRDNGPNEKLFF